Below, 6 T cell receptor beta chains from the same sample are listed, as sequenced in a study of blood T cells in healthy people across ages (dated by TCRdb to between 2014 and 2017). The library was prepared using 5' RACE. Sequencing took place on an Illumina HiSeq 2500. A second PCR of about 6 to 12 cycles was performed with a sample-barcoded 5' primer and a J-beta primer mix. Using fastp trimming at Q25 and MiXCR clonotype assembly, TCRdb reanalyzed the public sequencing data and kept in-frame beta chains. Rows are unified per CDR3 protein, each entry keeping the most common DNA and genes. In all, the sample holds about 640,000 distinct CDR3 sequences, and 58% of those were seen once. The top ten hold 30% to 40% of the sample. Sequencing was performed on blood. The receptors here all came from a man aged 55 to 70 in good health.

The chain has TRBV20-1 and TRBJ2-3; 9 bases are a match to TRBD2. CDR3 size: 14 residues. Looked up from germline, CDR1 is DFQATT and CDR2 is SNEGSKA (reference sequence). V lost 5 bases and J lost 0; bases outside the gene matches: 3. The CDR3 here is CSAQTSGSTDTQYF. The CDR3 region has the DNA TGCAGTGCTCAGACTAGCGGAAGCACAGATACGCAGTATTTT.

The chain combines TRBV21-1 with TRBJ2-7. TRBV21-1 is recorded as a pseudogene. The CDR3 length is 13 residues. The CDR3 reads CASSKAGTYEQYF. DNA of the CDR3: TGTGCCAGCAGCAAAGCAGGGACCTACGAGCAGTACTTC.

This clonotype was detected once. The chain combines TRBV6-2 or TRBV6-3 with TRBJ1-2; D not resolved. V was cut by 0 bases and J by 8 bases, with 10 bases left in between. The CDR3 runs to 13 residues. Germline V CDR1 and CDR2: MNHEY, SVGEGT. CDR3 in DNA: TGTGCCAGCAGTTACTCGGAGGTCGGGGGCTACACCTTC. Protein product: CASSYSEVGGYTF.

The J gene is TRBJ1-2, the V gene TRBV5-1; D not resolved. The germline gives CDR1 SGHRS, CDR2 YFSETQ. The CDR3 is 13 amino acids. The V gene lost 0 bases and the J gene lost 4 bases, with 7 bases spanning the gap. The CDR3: CASSLDPGYGYTF. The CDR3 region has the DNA TGCGCCAGCAGCTTGGACCCAGGCTATGGCTACACCTTC. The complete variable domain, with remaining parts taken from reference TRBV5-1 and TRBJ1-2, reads KAGVTQTPRYLIKTRGQQVTLSCSPISGHRSVSWYQQTPGQGLQFLFEYFSETQRNKGNFPGRFSGRQFSNSRSEMNVSTLELGDSALYLCASSLDPGYGYTFGSGTRLTVV.

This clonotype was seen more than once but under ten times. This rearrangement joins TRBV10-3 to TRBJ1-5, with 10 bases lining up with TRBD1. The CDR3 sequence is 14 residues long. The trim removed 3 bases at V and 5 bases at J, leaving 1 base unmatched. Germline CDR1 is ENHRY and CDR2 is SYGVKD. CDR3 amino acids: CAISDGTGDQPQHF. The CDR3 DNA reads TGTGCCATCAGTGATGGGACAGGGGATCAGCCCCAGCATTTT.

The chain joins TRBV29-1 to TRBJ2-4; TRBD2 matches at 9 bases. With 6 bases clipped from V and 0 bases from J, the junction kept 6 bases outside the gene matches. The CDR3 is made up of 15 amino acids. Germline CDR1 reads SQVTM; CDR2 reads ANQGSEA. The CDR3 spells CSVYIAGAAKNIQYF. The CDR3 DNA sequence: TGCAGCGTGTACATAGCGGGAGCAGCCAAAAACATTCAGTACTTC. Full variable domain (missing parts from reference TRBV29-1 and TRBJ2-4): SAVISQKPSRDICQRGTSLTIQCQVDSQVTMMFWYRQQPGQSLTLIATANQGSEATYESGFVIDKFPISRPNLTFSTLTVSNMSPEDSSIYLCSVYIAGAAKNIQYFGAGTRLSVL.